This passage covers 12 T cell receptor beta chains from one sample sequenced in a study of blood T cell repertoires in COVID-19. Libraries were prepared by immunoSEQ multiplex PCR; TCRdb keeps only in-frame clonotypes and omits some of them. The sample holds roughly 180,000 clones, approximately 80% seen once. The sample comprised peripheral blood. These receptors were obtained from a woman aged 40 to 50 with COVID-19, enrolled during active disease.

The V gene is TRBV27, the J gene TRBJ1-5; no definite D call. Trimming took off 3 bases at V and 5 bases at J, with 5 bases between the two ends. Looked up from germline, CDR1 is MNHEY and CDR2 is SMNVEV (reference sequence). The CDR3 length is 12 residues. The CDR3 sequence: CASSLPDQPQHF. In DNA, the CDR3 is TGTGCCAGCAGTTTGCCGGATCAGCCCCAGCATTTT.

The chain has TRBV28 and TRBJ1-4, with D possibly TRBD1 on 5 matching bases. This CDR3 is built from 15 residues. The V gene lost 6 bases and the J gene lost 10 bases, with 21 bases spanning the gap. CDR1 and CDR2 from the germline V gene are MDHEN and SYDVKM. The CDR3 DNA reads TGTGCCAGCAGGCCACCTGCGGGGAGGGGCGTAAAACTGTTTTTT. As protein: CASRPPAGRGVKLFF. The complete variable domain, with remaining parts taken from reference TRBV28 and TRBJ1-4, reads DVKVTQSSRYLVKRTGEKVFLECVQDMDHENMFWYRQDPGLGLRLIYFSYDVKMKEKGDIPEGYSVSREKKERFSLILESASTNQTSMYLCASRPPAGRGVKLFFGSGTQLSVL.

CDR3 loop: CASSFSGTSSEQFF. CDR3 coding DNA: TGTGCCAGCAGTTTCTCAGGGACTAGCTCAGAGCAGTTCTTC. The chain joins TRBV28 to TRBJ2-1; 9 bases agree with TRBD2. V gave up 3 bases and J gave up 10 bases; unmatched junction bases: 7. This CDR3 is built from 14 residues. From germline, CDR1 is MDHEN and CDR2 SYDVKM.

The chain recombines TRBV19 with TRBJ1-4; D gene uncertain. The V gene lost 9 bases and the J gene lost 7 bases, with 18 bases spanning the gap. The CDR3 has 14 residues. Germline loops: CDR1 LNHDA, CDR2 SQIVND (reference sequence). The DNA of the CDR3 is TGTGCCAGGGGCCAGCCCCGTTTGTGTGAAAAACTGTTTTTT. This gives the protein CARGQPRLCEKLFF.

In DNA, the CDR3 is TGTGCCAGCAGTTTAAGTCTAGCGTACGAGCAGTACTTC. It encodes CASSLSLAYEQYF. The V and J genes are TRBV27 and TRBJ2-7, with D possibly matching TRBD2 (6 bases). Trimming took off 2 bases at V and 4 bases at J, with 9 bases between the two ends. Germline lookup yields CDR1 MNHEY and CDR2 SMNVEV (reference sequence). The CDR3 sequence is 13 residues long.

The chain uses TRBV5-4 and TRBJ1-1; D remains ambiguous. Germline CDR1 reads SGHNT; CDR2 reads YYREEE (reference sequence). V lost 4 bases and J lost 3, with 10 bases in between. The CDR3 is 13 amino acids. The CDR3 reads CASSRPGDTEAFF. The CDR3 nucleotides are TGTGCCAGCAGCCGGCCCGGGGACACTGAAGCTTTCTTT. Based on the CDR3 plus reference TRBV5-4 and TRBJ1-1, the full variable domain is ETGVTQSPTHLIKTRGQQVTLRCSSQSGHNTVSWYQQALGQGPQFIFQYYREEENGRGNFPPRFSGLQFPNYSSELNVNALELDDSALYLCASSRPGDTEAFFGQGTRLTVV.

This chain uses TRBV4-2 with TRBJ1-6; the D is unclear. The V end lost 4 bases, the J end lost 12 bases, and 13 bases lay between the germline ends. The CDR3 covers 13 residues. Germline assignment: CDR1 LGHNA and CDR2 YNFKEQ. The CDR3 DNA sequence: TGTGCCAGCAGCCCCCGCTGGGAGGGACCCCTCCACTTT. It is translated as CASSPRWEGPLHF.

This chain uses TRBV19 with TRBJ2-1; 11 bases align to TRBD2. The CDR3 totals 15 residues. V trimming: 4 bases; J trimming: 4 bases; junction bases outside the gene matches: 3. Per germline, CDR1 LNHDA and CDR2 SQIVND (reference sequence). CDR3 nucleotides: TGTGCCAGTAGTACGACTAGCGGGGCATACAATGAGCAGTTCTTC. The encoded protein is CASSTTSGAYNEQFF. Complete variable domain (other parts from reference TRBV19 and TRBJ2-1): DGGITQSPKYLFRKEGQNVTLSCEQNLNHDAMYWYRQDPGQGLRLIYYSQIVNDFQKGDIAEGYSVSREKKESFPLTVTSAQKNPTAFYLCASSTTSGAYNEQFFGPGTRLTVL.

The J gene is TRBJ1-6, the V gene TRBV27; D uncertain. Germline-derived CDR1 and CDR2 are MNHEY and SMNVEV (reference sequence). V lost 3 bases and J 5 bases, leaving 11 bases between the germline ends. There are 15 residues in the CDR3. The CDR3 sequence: CASSFARNNNSPLHF. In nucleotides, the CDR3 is TGTGCCAGCAGTTTTGCCAGGAATAATAATTCACCCCTCCACTTT.

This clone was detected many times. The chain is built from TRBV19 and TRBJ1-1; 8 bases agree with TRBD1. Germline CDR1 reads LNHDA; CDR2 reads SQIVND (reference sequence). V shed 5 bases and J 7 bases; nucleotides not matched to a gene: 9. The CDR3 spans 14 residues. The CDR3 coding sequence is TGTGCCAGTAGTTCGGCAGGGGGCCCACGTGAAGCTTTCTTT. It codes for CASSSAGGPREAFF.

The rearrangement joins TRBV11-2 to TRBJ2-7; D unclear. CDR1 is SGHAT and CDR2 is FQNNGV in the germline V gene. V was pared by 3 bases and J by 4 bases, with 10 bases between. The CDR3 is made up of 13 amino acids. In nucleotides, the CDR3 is TGTGCCAGCAGCTTTGAAGCGTGGTACGAGCAGTACGTC. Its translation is CASSFEAWYEQYV.

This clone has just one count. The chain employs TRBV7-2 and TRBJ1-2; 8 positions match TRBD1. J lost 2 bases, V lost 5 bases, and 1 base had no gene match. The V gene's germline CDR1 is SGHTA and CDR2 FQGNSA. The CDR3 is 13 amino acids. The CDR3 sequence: CASSRQGNYGYTF. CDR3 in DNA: TGTGCCAGCAGCCGACAGGGGAACTATGGCTACACCTTC.